This T cell receptor beta chain was captured in a study of blood T cell repertoires in COVID-19. Study overall: The United States, Italy and Spain supplied acute and convalescent COVID-19 samples. In each case, the material was cDNA or gDNA derived from T cells, B-cell-depleted T cells, or PBMCs.

Per the germline V gene, CDR1 is SGHKS and CDR2 is YYEKEE (reference sequence). J gave up 1 base and V 0 bases, and 12 bases lay outside the gene matches. The CDR3 covers 18 residues. Original processing notes: Amplification of reference gene primers was used by the study to estimate nucleated cell counts. Here immunoSEQ multiplex PCR was the method, and the copy in TCRdb shows in-frame clones only, minus some. The V and J calls and clone size are taken from that table; D and trimming were inferred from the DNA. The sample records more than 95,000 clones, approximately 90% being singletons. The chain carries TRBV5-5 and TRBJ1-2, with TRBD1 matching over 7 bases. This TCR derives from a human donor in a cohort sampled during active COVID-19. Sequencing used peripheral blood. The CDR3 DNA is TGTGCCAGCAGCTTGGCCCATGGGACAGTTGCCCTTAACTATGGCTACACCTTC. Protein sequence: CASSLAHGTVALNYGYTF.